The 2 T cell receptor beta chains below all came from one sample that was sequenced in a study of blood T cell repertoires in COVID-19. Profiled with immunoSEQ multiplex PCR; TCRdb holds only in-frame clones, not every one. The sample records some 120,000 clones, 84% being singletons. The specimen sequenced was peripheral blood. These receptors were obtained from a human donor in a cohort sampled during active COVID-19.

V gene TRBV15 combines with J gene TRBJ2-7; TRBD1 aligns across 8 bases. Looked up from germline, CDR1 is LNHNV and CDR2 is YYDKDF (reference sequence). There are 16 residues in the CDR3. Germline trimming cut 1 base from V and 1 base from J; bases unmatched to any gene: 6. For the CDR3, the DNA is TGTGCCACCAGCAGAGGGGGGACAGGCCGGTCCTACGAGCAGTACTTC. Its protein is CATSRGGTGRSYEQYF.

The chain has TRBV7-6 and TRBJ2-5, with a possible D match to TRBD1 (5 bases). The CDR3 contains 14 residues. Germline V gene data show CDR1 as SGHVS and CDR2 as FNYEAQ. V was pared by 5 bases and J by 3 bases, with 13 bases between. The CDR3 nucleotides are TGTGCCAGCAGCAAGGGGCCAGCCAAAGAGACCCAGTACTTC. This encodes CASSKGPAKETQYF.